This paragraph reports one T cell receptor beta chain. Its antigen is not known. These data are taken from a study of cytomegalovirus exposure and HLA in healthy donors. PCR amplification relied on 60 Vbeta primers (plus 13 Jbeta primers). Clones were read by immunoSEQ multiplex PCR, and TCRdb kept only the in-frame ones, dropping some. The sample lists some 150,000 clones, about 70% occurring once. Study findings and constraints: Trimming of TCR beta V- and J-genes showed a link, identified in a later analysis, to a missense DCLRE1C variant. Investigators reported 164 TCR beta chains as tied to cytomegalovirus. Relative to equally common others, HLA-associated TCR beta chains showed greater clonal expansion in a later analysis.

Germline CDR1 and CDR2: SGHVS and FNYEAQ. V was clipped by 5 bases and J by 4 bases; unmatched bases: 5. This CDR3 comprises 15 residues. The receptor was isolated from a middle-aged woman in good health and CMV-seronegative. The chain has TRBV7-6 and TRBJ2-1; TRBD2 aligns across 10 bases. The sample comprised PBMCs. This chain's CDR3 is CASSLTSGAYNEQFF. The CDR3 DNA reads TGTGCCAGCAGCCTCACTAGCGGGGCATACAATGAGCAGTTCTTC.